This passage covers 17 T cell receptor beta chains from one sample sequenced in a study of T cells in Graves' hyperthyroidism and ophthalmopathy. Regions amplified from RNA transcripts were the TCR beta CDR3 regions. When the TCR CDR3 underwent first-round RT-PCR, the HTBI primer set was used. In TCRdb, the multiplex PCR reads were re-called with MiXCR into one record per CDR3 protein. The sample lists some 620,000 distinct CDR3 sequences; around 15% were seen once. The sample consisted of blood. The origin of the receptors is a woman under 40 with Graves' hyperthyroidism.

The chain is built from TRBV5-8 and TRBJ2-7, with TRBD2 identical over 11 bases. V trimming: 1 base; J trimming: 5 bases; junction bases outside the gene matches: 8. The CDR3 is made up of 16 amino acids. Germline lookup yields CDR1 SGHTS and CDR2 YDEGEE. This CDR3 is CASSLWLAGGTDEQYF. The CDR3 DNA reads TGTGCCAGCAGCTTGTGGCTAGCGGGAGGAACGGACGAGCAGTACTTC.

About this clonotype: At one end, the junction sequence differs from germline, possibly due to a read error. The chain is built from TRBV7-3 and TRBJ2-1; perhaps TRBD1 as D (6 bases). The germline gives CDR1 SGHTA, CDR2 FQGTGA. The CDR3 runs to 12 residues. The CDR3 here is CASSQNDQGRFF. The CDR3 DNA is TGCGCCAGCAGCCAAAACGATCAGGGGAGGTTCTTC.

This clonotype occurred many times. CDR3 in DNA: TGTGCCAGCAGTGAAGCGTTTTTAGCGGCCTACGAGCAGTACTTC. Translation: CASSEAFLAAYEQYF. The chain employs TRBV2 and TRBJ2-7; tentatively, D is TRBD2 (6 bases). Trimming took 0 bases from V and 2 from J, leaving 11 bases between them. Germline V gene sequence: CDR1 SNHLY, CDR2 FYNNEI. This CDR3 has 15 amino acids.

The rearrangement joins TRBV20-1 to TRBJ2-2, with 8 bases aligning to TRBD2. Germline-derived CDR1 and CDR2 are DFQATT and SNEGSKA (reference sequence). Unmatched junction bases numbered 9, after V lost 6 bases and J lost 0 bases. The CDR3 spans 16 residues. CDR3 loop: CSASLLAGTNTGELFF. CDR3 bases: TGCAGTGCCTCCCTTCTAGCGGGTACGAACACCGGGGAGCTGTTTTTT.

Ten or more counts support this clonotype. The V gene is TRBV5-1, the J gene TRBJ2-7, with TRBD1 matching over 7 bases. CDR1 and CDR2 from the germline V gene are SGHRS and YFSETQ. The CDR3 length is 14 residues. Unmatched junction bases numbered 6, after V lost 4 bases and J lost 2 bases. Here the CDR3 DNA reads TGCGCCAGCAGCAGGGGGACAGTAACCTACGAGCAGTACTTC. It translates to CASSRGTVTYEQYF.

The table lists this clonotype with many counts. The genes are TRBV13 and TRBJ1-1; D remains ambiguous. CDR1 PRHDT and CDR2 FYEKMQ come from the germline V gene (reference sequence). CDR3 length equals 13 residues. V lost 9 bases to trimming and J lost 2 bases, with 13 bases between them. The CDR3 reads CASKPEPNTEAFF. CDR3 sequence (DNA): TGTGCCAGTAAACCCGAACCAAACACTGAAGCTTTCTTT.

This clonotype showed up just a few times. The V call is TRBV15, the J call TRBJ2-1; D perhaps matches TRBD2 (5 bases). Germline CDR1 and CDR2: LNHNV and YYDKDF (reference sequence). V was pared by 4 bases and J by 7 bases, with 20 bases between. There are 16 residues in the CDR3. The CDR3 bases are TGTGCCACCAGCATAGTGTTAGCGTTTCGTTCGAATGAGCAGTTCTTC. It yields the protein CATSIVLAFRSNEQFF.

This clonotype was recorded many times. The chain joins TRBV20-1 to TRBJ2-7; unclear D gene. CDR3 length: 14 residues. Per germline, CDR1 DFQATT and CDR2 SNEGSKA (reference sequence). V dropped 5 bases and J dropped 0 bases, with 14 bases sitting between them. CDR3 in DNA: TGCAGTGCTCCGGTGTTGGGGTACTCCTACGAGCAGTACTTC. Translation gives CSAPVLGYSYEQYF.

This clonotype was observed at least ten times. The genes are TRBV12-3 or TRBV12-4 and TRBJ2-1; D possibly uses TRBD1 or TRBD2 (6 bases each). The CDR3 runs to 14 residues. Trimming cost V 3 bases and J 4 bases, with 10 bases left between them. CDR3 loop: CASSFRGGYNEQFF. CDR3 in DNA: TGTGCCAGCAGTTTCAGGGGAGGTTACAATGAGCAGTTCTTC.

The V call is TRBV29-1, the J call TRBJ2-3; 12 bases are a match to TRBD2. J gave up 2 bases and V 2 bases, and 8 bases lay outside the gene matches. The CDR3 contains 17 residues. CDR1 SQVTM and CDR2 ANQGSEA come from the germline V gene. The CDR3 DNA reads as TGCAGCGTTGAAACCACTGGGACTAGCGGGCTCACAGATACGCAGTATTTT. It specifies CSVETTGTSGLTDTQYF.

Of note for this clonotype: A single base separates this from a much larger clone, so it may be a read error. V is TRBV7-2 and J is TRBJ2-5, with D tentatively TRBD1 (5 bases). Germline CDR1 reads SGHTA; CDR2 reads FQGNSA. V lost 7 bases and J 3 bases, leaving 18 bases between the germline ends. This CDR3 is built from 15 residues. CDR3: CASTQQRRVEETQYF. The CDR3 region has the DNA TGTGCCAGCACCCAACAGCGCAGGGTTGAAGAGACCCAGTACTTC.

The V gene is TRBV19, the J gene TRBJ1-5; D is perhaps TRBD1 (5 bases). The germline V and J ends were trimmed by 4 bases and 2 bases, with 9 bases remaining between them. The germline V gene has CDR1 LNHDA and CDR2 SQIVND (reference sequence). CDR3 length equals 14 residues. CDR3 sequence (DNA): TGTGCCAGTAGTACCGGGGGTGGCAATCAGCCCCAGCATTTT. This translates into CASSTGGGNQPQHF.

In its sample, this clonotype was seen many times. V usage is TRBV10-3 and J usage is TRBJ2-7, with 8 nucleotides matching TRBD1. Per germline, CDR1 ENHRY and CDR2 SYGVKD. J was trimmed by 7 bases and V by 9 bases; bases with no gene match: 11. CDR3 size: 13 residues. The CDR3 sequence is CAIMDGQGAEQYF. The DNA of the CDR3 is TGTGCCATTATGGACGGGCAGGGGGCTGAGCAGTACTTC.

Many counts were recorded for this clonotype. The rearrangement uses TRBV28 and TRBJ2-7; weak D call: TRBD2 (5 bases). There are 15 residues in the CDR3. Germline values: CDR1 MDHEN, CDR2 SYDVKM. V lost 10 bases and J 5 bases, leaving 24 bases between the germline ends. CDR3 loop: CAKQKGKWRGNEQYF. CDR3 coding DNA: TGTGCCAAACAAAAAGGGAAGTGGCGAGGGAACGAGCAGTACTTC.

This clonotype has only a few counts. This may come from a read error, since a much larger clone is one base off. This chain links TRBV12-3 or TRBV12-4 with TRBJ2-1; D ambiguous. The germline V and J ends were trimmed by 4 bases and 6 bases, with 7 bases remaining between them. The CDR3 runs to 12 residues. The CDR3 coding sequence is TGTGCCAGCAGTTCAAGGGCCAATGAGCAGTTCTTC. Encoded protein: CASSSRANEQFF.

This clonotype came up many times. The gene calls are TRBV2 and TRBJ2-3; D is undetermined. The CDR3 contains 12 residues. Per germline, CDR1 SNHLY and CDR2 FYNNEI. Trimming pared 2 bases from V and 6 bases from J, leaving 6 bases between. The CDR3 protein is CASSELGDTQYF. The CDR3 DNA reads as TGTGCCAGCAGTGAATTAGGTGATACGCAGTATTTT.

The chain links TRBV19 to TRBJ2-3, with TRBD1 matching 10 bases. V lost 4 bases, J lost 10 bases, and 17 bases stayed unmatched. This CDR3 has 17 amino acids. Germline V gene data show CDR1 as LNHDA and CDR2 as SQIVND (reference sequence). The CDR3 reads CASSTPGQGGREGAQYF. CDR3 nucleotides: TGTGCCAGTAGTACCCCCGGACAGGGGGGGCGGGAAGGTGCGCAGTATTTT.